Detailed here is one T cell receptor (beta chain). Original methodology: By means of reference gene primer amplification, nucleated cell counts were estimated. The protocol was immunoSEQ multiplex PCR, while the TCRdb copy is restricted to in-frame clones and leaves out a portion. From that table come the V and J calls and clone size; the DNA was used to work out D and trimming. The sample contains 88,000 or so clones, approximately 85% of which appear only once. This sample was included in a study of blood T cell repertoires in COVID-19. Background on the study: COVID-19 samples collected from the United States, Italy and Spain covered acute and convalescent phases. In each case, the material was cDNA or gDNA derived from T cells, B-cell-depleted T cells, or PBMCs.

Per germline, CDR1 WNHNN and CDR2 SYGVQD (reference sequence). The CDR3 runs to 21 residues. The ends lost 0 bases at V and 0 bases at J; junction bases unmatched: 19. The specimen sequenced was peripheral blood. The rearrangement joins TRBV10-1 to TRBJ1-1; 7 nucleotides line up with TRBD1. This receptor was taken from a man between 60 and 75 years old with acute or convalescent COVID-19. The CDR3 is CASSESGRTGEKSGVNTEAFF. The CDR3 coding sequence is TGCGCCAGCAGTGAGTCGGGCAGGACAGGAGAAAAATCAGGGGTGAACACTGAAGCTTTCTTT.